Shown below are 4 T cell receptor beta chains from a single sample sequenced in a study of T cells in Graves' hyperthyroidism and ophthalmopathy. TCR beta CDR3 regions were amplified from RNA. A set of HTBI primers served as the primers for a first-round RT-PCR of the TCR CDR3. TCRdb processed the multiplex PCR reads anew with MiXCR; each CDR3 protein has one entry. The sample records around 290,000 distinct CDR3 sequences, approximately 15% being singletons. The sequencing sample was made of blood. These TCRs come from a woman aged 55-75 years with Graves' ophthalmopathy.

This clonotype was counted between two and nine times. The chain uses TRBV20-1 and TRBJ2-1; 14 bases match TRBD2. This CDR3 is built from 18 residues. Germline lookup yields CDR1 DFQATT and CDR2 SNEGSKA (reference sequence). Here the CDR3 reads CSVLETSGGVISYNEQFF. In DNA form, the CDR3 reads TGCAGCGTTCTAGAGACTAGCGGGGGGGTAATTTCCTACAATGAGCAGTTCTTC.

J is TRBJ1-5 and V is TRBV20-1, with 7 nucleotides matching TRBD1. The J segment lost 7 bases and the V segment lost 6 bases, leaving 12 bases of the junction unmatched. This CDR3 region has 14 residues. Germline lookup yields CDR1 DFQATT and CDR2 SNEGSKA (reference sequence). The CDR3 loop is CSAQVDRDTQPQHF. CDR3 coding DNA: TGCAGTGCCCAAGTTGACAGGGATACACAGCCCCAGCATTTT.

The table lists this clonotype with many counts. The CDR3 DNA reads TGTGCCAGCAGTGAACGGGGCTCCTACAATGAGCAGTTCTTC. Its protein product is CASSERGSYNEQFF. V is TRBV6-1 and J is TRBJ2-1; D may be TRBD2 (5 bases). Trimming took off 2 bases at V and 0 bases at J, with 5 bases between the two ends. The CDR3 covers 14 residues. Germline V gives CDR1 MNHNS, CDR2 SASEGT.

This clonotype was counted many times. V and J are TRBV2 and TRBJ2-7; TRBD1 agrees at 9 bases. Germline V lookup: CDR1 SNHLY, CDR2 FYNNEI. Trimming cost V 8 bases and J 2 bases; bases outside gene matches: 4. The CDR3 runs 13 residues. The CDR3 sequence: CASWRQGAYEQYF. For the CDR3, the DNA is TGTGCCAGCTGGAGACAGGGGGCCTACGAGCAGTACTTC.